One and the same sample provided the 26 T cell receptor beta chains below, sequenced in a study of spatial heterogeneity in lung cancer. Time point indicated: sample taken at primary tumor resection. Their antigen targets remain unknown. Study-wide results and caveats: Mutation tallies in tumors tracked expanded intratumoral alpha and beta TCR counts.

TCRdb called the 5' RACE reads again in MiXCR, with one record for every CDR3 protein. The sample gives 20,000 to 25,000 distinct CDR3 sequences, roughly 6.5% of which show up once; around 10% is in the top ten. Sequenced here: lung tumor tissue, sampled at surgery. The receptors derive from a male donor with early-stage non-small cell lung cancer.

This clonotype was detected only a few times. The V and J genes are TRBV20-1 and TRBJ2-7; possible D gene TRBD2, 5 bases. Germline CDR1 and CDR2: DFQATT and SNEGSKA (reference sequence). Trimming removed 1 base at V and 6 bases at J, with 16 bases between. This CDR3 has 14 residues. Written as DNA, the CDR3 is TGCAGTGCTAGAGCCTCCCGGGGTCCGGGCGAGCAGTACTTC. Translation: CSARASRGPGEQYF.

This clonotype has ten or more counts. CDR3 region: CASSFGYRQPQHF. The DNA of the CDR3 is TGTGCCAGCAGTTTTGGCTACCGACAGCCCCAGCATTTT. The chain joins TRBV27 to TRBJ1-5; D ambiguous. CDR3 length equals 13 residues. Per germline, CDR1 MNHEY and CDR2 SMNVEV (reference sequence). V was shortened by 3 bases and J by 7 bases, with 10 bases between the two germline ends.

In its sample, this clonotype was seen many times. V is TRBV28 and J is TRBJ1-4; 9 nucleotides match TRBD1. This CDR3 spans 14 amino acids. Germline-derived CDR1 and CDR2 are MDHEN and SYDVKM. J was trimmed by 7 bases and V by 6 bases; bases with no gene match: 6. In DNA form, the CDR3 reads TGTGCCAGCAGAAAACAGGGGGCGGGTGAAAAACTGTTTTTT. Amino acid sequence: CASRKQGAGEKLFF.

This clonotype was counted ten times or more. The chain has TRBV24-1 and TRBJ2-3; D tentatively reads TRBD1 or TRBD2 (5 bases each). Deletions cut 4 bases from V and 3 bases from J, with 13 bases between. This CDR3 is 15 amino acids long. The germline V gene has CDR1 KGHDR and CDR2 SFDVKD. CDR3 residues: CATSEGVVQTDTQYF. The CDR3 nucleotides are TGTGCCACCAGTGAGGGGGTCGTACAAACAGATACGCAGTATTTT.

This clonotype was found many times. The chain uses TRBV29-1 and TRBJ2-2, with D possibly called TRBD1 or TRBD2 (5 bases each). Trimming left V 4 bases short and J 4 bases short, with 16 bases between. Germline assignment: CDR1 SQVTM and CDR2 ANQGSEA. CDR3 length: 15 residues. The CDR3: CSVGDATVFTGELFF. The CDR3 nucleotides are TGCAGCGTTGGGGACGCCACAGTGTTCACCGGGGAGCTGTTTTTT.

This clonotype showed up many times. The rearrangement links TRBV28 to TRBJ1-6; no firm D call. With 2 bases removed from V and 0 bases from J, the gap between germline ends came to 8 bases. CDR3 length: 16 amino acids. Germline CDR1 MDHEN, CDR2 SYDVKM. The DNA of the CDR3 is TGTGCCAGCAGTTTACCCTCAGGCTCCTATAATTCACCCCTCCACTTT. It yields the protein CASSLPSGSYNSPLHF.

This clonotype was seen ten or more times. This chain connects TRBV3-1 to TRBJ1-6; D may be TRBD1 (5 bases). CDR1 is LGHDT, CDR2 YNNKEL, per germline (reference sequence). The V end was cut by 4 bases, the J end by 5 bases, with 9 bases between. The CDR3 covers 14 residues. CDR3 in amino acids: CASSRVRDNSPLHF. The CDR3 DNA reads TGTGCCAGCAGCCGGGTCAGGGATAATTCACCCCTCCACTTT.

The V and J genes are TRBV27 and TRBJ2-1, with D uncertain. V lost 6 bases, J lost 7 bases, and 13 bases lay in between. The germline V gene has CDR1 MNHEY and CDR2 SMNVEV (reference sequence). The CDR3 extends over 13 amino acids. The CDR3 sequence: CASSPGGENEQFF. CDR3 coding DNA: TGTGCCAGCAGCCCAGGTGGGGAAAATGAGCAGTTCTTC.

This clonotype has at least ten counts. The chain uses TRBV28 and TRBJ1-1, with 7 bases aligning to TRBD1. V lost 6 bases, J lost 5 bases, and 12 bases stayed unmatched. This CDR3 has 15 residues. CDR1 and CDR2 from the germline V gene are MDHEN and SYDVKM. DNA of the CDR3: TGTGCCAGCAGGGGACGACAGGGTACAAAGACTGAAGCTTTCTTT. Translated: CASRGRQGTKTEAFF.

The V gene is TRBV7-9, the J gene TRBJ2-7, with D possibly matching TRBD1 (5 bases). Germline V gene data show CDR1 as SEHNR and CDR2 as FQNEAQ (reference sequence). V was shortened by 1 base and J by 7 bases, with 11 bases between the two germline ends. The CDR3 sequence is 13 residues long. The CDR3 region is CASSLEGPGEQYF. CDR3 DNA sequence: TGTGCCAGCAGCTTAGAGGGGCCCGGGGAGCAGTACTTC. The variable domain in full, with the rest retrieved from reference TRBV7-9 and TRBJ2-7, is DTGVSQNPRHKITKRGQNVTFRCDPISEHNRLYWYRQTLGQGPEFLTYFQNEAQLEKSRLLSDRFSAERPKGSFSTLEIQRTEQGDSAMYLCASSLEGPGEQYFGPGTRLTVT.

This clonotype was seen ten or more times. The J gene is TRBJ2-5, the V gene TRBV6-4; D gene uncertain. CDR1 and CDR2 (germline): MRHNA, SNTAGT. Deletions cut 2 bases from V and 5 bases from J, with 21 bases between. The CDR3 loop spans 17 amino acids. The CDR3 here is CASSDTPVEPTRETQYF. In DNA, the CDR3 is TGTGCCAGCAGTGACACCCCGGTCGAACCCACGCGGGAGACCCAGTACTTC.

This clonotype has ten or more counts. The rearrangement uses TRBV20-1 and TRBJ2-3, with 9 nucleotides matching TRBD2. This CDR3 has 17 amino acids. Germline assignment: CDR1 DFQATT and CDR2 SNEGSKA (reference sequence). Germline trimming cut 4 bases from V and 0 bases from J; bases unmatched to any gene: 11. The CDR3 sequence: CSATYQGTSGSTDTQYF. The CDR3 bases are TGCAGTGCTACCTACCAGGGTACTAGCGGGAGCACAGATACGCAGTATTTT.

This clonotype occurred many times. The chain combines TRBV6-5 with TRBJ1-4; D call uncertain. This CDR3 has 14 residues. V gave up 7 bases and J gave up 6 bases, with 15 bases separating them. The germline V gene encodes CDR1 MNHEY and CDR2 SVGAGI. The CDR3 region is CASKDTGWDEKLFF. The DNA of the CDR3 is TGTGCCAGCAAAGACACCGGTTGGGATGAAAAACTGTTTTTT.

This clonotype was counted many times. V is TRBV4-2 and J is TRBJ1-2; unclear D gene. Trimming stripped 1 base from V and 7 bases from J, with 16 bases between. Germline-derived CDR1 and CDR2 are LGHNA and YNFKEQ. This CDR3 spans 15 amino acids. In nucleotides, the CDR3 is TGTGCCAGCAGCCAAGCGTCCCAGGTCTCTTCTGGCTACACCTTC. Translation gives CASSQASQVSSGYTF.

This clonotype came up a few times. The chain couples TRBV20-1 to TRBJ1-2; D possibly corresponds to TRBD1 (5 bases). Germline CDR1 DFQATT, CDR2 SNEGSKA (reference sequence). Trimming pared 0 bases from V and 7 bases from J, leaving 18 bases between. CDR3 length equals 15 residues. This CDR3 is CSARDQMLGRGGYTF. For the CDR3, the DNA is TGCAGTGCTAGAGATCAGATGTTGGGGCGTGGTGGCTACACCTTC.

This clonotype was counted ten times or more. The V call is TRBV9, the J call TRBJ1-1; 12 bases fit TRBD1. The CDR3 sequence is 16 residues long. The germline V gene encodes CDR1 SGDLS and CDR2 YYNGEE. Trimming cost V 4 bases and J 5 bases; bases outside gene matches: 9. CDR3 DNA: TGTGCCAGCAGCCCATGGGACAGGGGGCATGGAACTGAAGCTTTCTTT. Protein sequence: CASSPWDRGHGTEAFF.

This clonotype appeared many times. The J gene is TRBJ1-5, the V gene TRBV5-1; D is undetermined. V lost 4 bases, J lost 7 bases, and 15 bases lay in between. The CDR3 sequence is 14 residues long. The germline CDR1 and CDR2 sequences are SGHRS and YFSETQ. The CDR3 region has the DNA TGCGCCAGCAGCCCGGGGAATGGTCGGCAGCCCCAGCATTTT. As protein: CASSPGNGRQPQHF. Variable domain in full (rest from reference TRBV5-1 and TRBJ1-5): KAGVTQTPRYLIKTRGQQVTLSCSPISGHRSVSWYQQTPGQGLQFLFEYFSETQRNKGNFPGRFSGRQFSNSRSEMNVSTLELGDSALYLCASSPGNGRQPQHFGDGTRLSIL.

Within the sample, this clonotype is medium-sized. V gene TRBV7-2 combines with J gene TRBJ2-4; a weak D match, TRBD1 (5 bases). The V end lost 5 bases, the J end lost 7 bases, and 18 bases lay between the germline ends. The CDR3 is 15 amino acids. Germline V gene lookup returns CDR1 SGHTA and CDR2 FQGNSA. For the CDR3, the DNA is TGTGCCAGCAGCCGAGGTTGGGGCTTGGCGAACATTCAGTACTTC. Translated: CASSRGWGLANIQYF.

This chain joins TRBV3-1 and TRBJ2-3; TRBD1 aligns across 7 bases. Trimming removed 3 bases from V and 2 bases from J; junction bases left unmatched: 8. The CDR3 has 16 amino acids. Germline values: CDR1 LGHDT, CDR2 YNNKEL (reference sequence). This CDR3 reads CASSQDRDSYTDTQYF. The CDR3 DNA follows: TGTGCCAGCAGCCAGGACCGGGACAGTTACACAGATACGCAGTATTTT.

The sample holds many counts of this clonotype. The CDR3 bases are TGTGCCAGCAGCTTGGGGGGAGATAGGCAGCCCCAGCATTTT. Amino acids: CASSLGGDRQPQHF. The chain has TRBV5-6 and TRBJ1-5; unclear D gene. The germline V gene has CDR1 SGHDT and CDR2 YYEEEE. The ends were cut back, 0 bases at V and 7 bases at J, with 11 bases in the middle. The length of the CDR3 is 14 residues.

CDR3 DNA sequence: TGTGCCAGCAGTTTCCCTCTACAGCCCCAGCATTTT. Translated: CASSFPLQPQHF. J is TRBJ1-5 and V is TRBV28; D gene ambiguous. The CDR3 has 12 residues. In germline, CDR1 is MDHEN, CDR2 SYDVKM. Trimming stripped 3 bases from V and 7 bases from J, with 7 bases between.

This clonotype has ten or more counts. The chain employs TRBV5-1 and TRBJ1-4; 9 bases fit TRBD1. With V trimmed by 7 bases and J by 8 bases, 9 bases remained unmatched. CDR3 size: 14 residues. The V gene's germline CDR1 is SGHRS and CDR2 YFSETQ. The CDR3 DNA reads as TGCGCCAGCCGGACAGGGGCGGGAAGAGAAAAACTGTTTTTT. It translates to CASRTGAGREKLFF.

The sample holds a few counts of this clonotype. The CDR3 here is CASTEQGISNQPQHF. The CDR3 region has the DNA TGTGCCAGTACCGAACAGGGTATCAGCAATCAGCCCCAGCATTTT. This chain uses TRBV7-2 with TRBJ1-5, with a weak D call TRBD1 (6 bases). Per germline, CDR1 SGHTA and CDR2 FQGNSA. V was pared by 9 bases and J by 1 base, with 16 bases between. The CDR3 is made up of 15 amino acids.

The chain couples TRBV27 to TRBJ2-7, with D possibly matching TRBD2 (5 bases). V gave up 5 bases and J gave up 2 bases, with 16 bases separating them. Germline CDR1 reads MNHEY; CDR2 reads SMNVEV (reference sequence). This CDR3 has 15 amino acids. CDR3 sequence: CASSRPGVAAYEQYF. The CDR3 region has the DNA TGTGCCAGCAGTCGCCCCGGGGTCGCCGCCTACGAGCAGTACTTC.

The genes are TRBV12-3 or TRBV12-4 and TRBJ2-2; maybe TRBD1 (6 bases). This CDR3 spans 14 amino acids. Trimming shortened V by 6 bases and J by 2 bases, and 10 bases separated the two germline ends. This chain's CDR3 is CASRPGTNTGELFF. The CDR3 coding sequence is TGTGCCAGCAGACCTGGGACAAACACCGGGGAGCTGTTTTTT.

This clonotype has only a few counts. The chain has TRBV12-3 or TRBV12-4 and TRBJ1-1, with D perhaps matching TRBD1 (5 bases). The CDR3 totals 13 residues. Trimming removed 6 bases from V and 6 bases from J, with 14 bases in between. The CDR3 DNA reads as TGTGCCAGCAGCCTAGGGGAATGGGCTGAAGCTTTCTTT. This gives the protein CASSLGEWAEAFF.